These T cell receptor beta chains were read from a single sample in a study of blood T cell repertoires in COVID-19. Repertoires were generated with immunoSEQ multiplex PCR, while TCRdb's copy carries only in-frame clones and drops some. The sample records 350,000 to 450,000 clones, 88% being singletons. The sequenced sample was PBMCs or T cells enriched from blood (not recorded which). The source of these receptors is a woman younger than 30 who had been exposed to COVID-19. CDR3s leave out the opening cysteine and the closing phenylalanine or tryptophan. Each record gives: V gene, CDR3 protein.

>TRBV5-1
ASSSGLAGFGDTQY
>TRBV12-3/TRBV12-4
ASSLLEYGYT
>TRBV7-8
ASIQVGGELF
>TRBV9
ASSGVGGHYGYT
>TRBV7-9
ASSLRLTRDATNEKLF
>TRBV6-5
ASTDRWRDNEQF
>TRBV18
ASSPLDRPGEKLF
>TRBV5-5
ASSLAGTQETQY
>TRBV7-9
ASLGQGALKLF
>TRBV19
ASSIDWGRGEQY
>TRBV5-1
AVRDTMNTEAF
>TRBV7-2
ASSLLSDAGYYGNTIY
>TRBV5-8
ASSTTGLSNSPLH
>TRBV3-1/TRBV3-2
ASSQEVGSPYEQY
>TRBV28
ASRPPGHGNEQF
>TRBV14
ASSQEGLGTATYEQY
>TRBV10-3
AISVGLGYNEQF
>TRBV28
ASRGGTSGAYEQY
>TRBV6-5
ASSYSMTGGSYEQY
>TRBV29-1
SETTPAAGGTDTQY
>TRBV6-5
ASSRTGGDQPQH
>TRBV5-3
ARSWGTGNSPLH
>TRBV6-5
ASSYSRYEQY
>TRBV5-1
ASSRGLAEEGTQY
>TRBV12-3/TRBV12-4
ASRRKGHGYT
>TRBV5-1
ASSLKAGSSYNEQF
>TRBV28
ASRPTTGMSGANVLT
>TRBV7-9
ASSVDRGYSGNTIY
>TRBV5-8
ASSPRGFGAYGYT
>TRBV5-4
ASSLDRGNPF
>TRBV28
ASSSDRGIDQPQH
>TRBV11-2
ASSLDSRGLNEKLF
>TRBV29-1
SVEDSVGQPQH
>TRBV5-6
ASSKDRGEKLF
>TRBV27
ASSSVLAGQKDTQY
>TRBV6-5
ASSLLEDDQPQH
>TRBV12-5
ASGRTNRGQDEQY
>TRBV19
ASSAGTEIFYGYT
>TRBV2
ASSSAGTPEPNETQY
>TRBV28
ASTPGQGYEQY
>TRBV20-1
SASRDYEQY
>TRBV5-4
ASRVGLAGEVGDNEQF
>TRBV7-9
ASSLVTQSYEQY
>TRBV6-1
ASSEAQPRGLNTEAF
>TRBV11-1
ASSRQGVYEQY
>TRBV14
ASSQEVEDYEQY
>TRBV6-5
ASSTTGPYNSPLH
>TRBV11-3
ASSFTAKTGGGFYNEQF
>TRBV15
ATSREASGTGGSVSKNIQY
>TRBV28
ASSSTTGGPNYGYT
>TRBV5-4
ASSLEASGPYNEQF
>TRBV12-3/TRBV12-4
ASNTGGHEKLF
>TRBV29-1
SVDPGHSYNEQF
>TRBV11-2
ASSLESFQETQY
>TRBV6-2/TRBV6-3
ASSRKQDSGANVLT